A selection of T cell receptor beta chains follows, all from one sample in a study of CD8+CD57+ T cells in acquired aplastic anemia. A single record per CDR3 protein comes from TCRdb applying MiXCR to the reads. The repertoire holds about 150,000 distinct CDR3 sequences, with less than 45% as singletons. Sequencing used sorted CD4+, CD8+, or CD8+CD57+ T cells (not recorded which) from PBMCs. The receptors were gathered from a human donor in good health, serving as a control. CDR3s include the opening cysteine and the closing phenylalanine or tryptophan. Fields, in order: clone size, J gene, V gene, D gene, CDR3 DNA, CDR3 protein. A D gene is named only where the DNA matches it firmly. Clone size is given for some rows only: seen once, a few or many times, or a class if the clone is expanded.

many | TRBJ1-5 | TRBV7-8 | NA | TGTGCCAGCAGCTTAGGAAGGGAGGCCATACTCAATCAGCCCCAGCATTTT | CASSLGREAILNQPQHF
NA | TRBJ2-3 | TRBV7-2 | TRBD1 | TGTGCCAGCAGCTTAGCGCAGGGGGCCACAGATACGCAGTATTTT | CASSLAQGATDTQYF
many | TRBJ2-7 | TRBV20-1 | NA | TGCAGTGCCGGTGCGGCCTTTTACGAGCAGTACTTC | CSAGAAFYEQYF
many | TRBJ2-3 | TRBV6-1 | NA | TGTGCCAGCAGTCCGCATCTAGCGACGAGCACAGATACGCAGTATTTT | CASSPHLATSTDTQYF
once | TRBJ2-7 | TRBV10-3 | NA | TGTGCCAGCAGTATCCGGACACACTACGAGCAGTACTTC | CASSIRTHYEQYF
many | TRBJ1-2 | TRBV6-1 | NA | TGTGCCAGCAGTGATCGGGGACTCATCTATGGCTACACCTTC | CASSDRGLIYGYTF
many | TRBJ2-1 | TRBV2 | TRBD2 | TGTGCCAGCAGTAAACTAGCGGGAGCTATTAATGAGCAGTTCTTC | CASSKLAGAINEQFF
NA | TRBJ2-5 | TRBV15 | TRBD2 | TGTGCCACCAGCAGAGGGTCGGCGGGGGTCGTGTACCAAGAGACCCAGTGCTTC | CATSRGSAGVVYQETQCF
many | TRBJ1-2 | TRBV30 | TRBD1 | TGTGCCTGGCAGACAGGGGGCTATGGCTACACCTTC | CAWQTGGYGYTF
NA | TRBJ1-6 | TRBV10-3 | NA | TGTGCCAACCGCGCGACTGCAGGGAACTCCTATAATTCACCCCTCTACTTT | CANRATAGNSYNSPLYF
NA | TRBJ1-6 | TRBV2 | NA | TGTGCCAGCAGCAAAAGGGAGGTTAACAATTCACCCCTCCACTTT | CASSKREVNNSPLHF
NA | TRBJ2-5 | TRBV7-8 | TRBD2 | TGTGCCAGCAGACTAGGAGCGGGGTCGGGGGAGACCCAGTACTTC | CASRLGAGSGETQYF
many | TRBJ1-5 | TRBV9 | NA | TGTGCCAGCAGCGTCGACCCGATTTCGCCCCAGCATTTT | CASSVDPISPQHF
NA | TRBJ2-7 | TRBV7-9 | TRBD1 | TGTACCAGCAGCTACTCGCCGGGACAGTGGAGCGAGCAGTACTTC | CTSSYSPGQWSEQYF
many | TRBJ2-1 | TRBV12-3/TRBV12-4 | TRBD2 | TGTGCCAGCAGTTGGGAGGGTTCCTACAATGAGCAGTTCTTC | CASSWEGSYNEQFF
many | TRBJ2-7 | TRBV20-1 | NA | TGCAGCTTTGGGTCGGGCAGGGGCTACGAGCAGTACTTC | CSFGSGRGYEQYF
NA | TRBJ2-1 | TRBV29-1 | TRBD2 | TGCAGCGTTGTGGGCGGGGAGGGAGGTGAGCAGTTCTTC | CSVVGGEGGEQFF
many | TRBJ2-7 | TRBV3-1 | NA | TGTGCCAGCAGCCAAGGCATCGAGCGGCCCGTCTTC | CASSQGIERPVF
NA | TRBJ2-7 | TRBV20-1 | TRBD1 | TGCAGTGCTCCACTCGGGACAGGGTACGAGCAGTACTTC | CSAPLGTGYEQYF
once | TRBJ2-1 | TRBV20-1 | TRBD2 | TGCAGTGCTTACGGGGCGGGAGGGGACAATGAGCAGTTCTTC | CSAYGAGGDNEQFF
NA | TRBJ2-7 | TRBV11-2 | NA | TGTGCCAGCAGCTTCCGACGGGGGGCTGGTTACGAGCAGTACTTC | CASSFRRGAGYEQYF
many | TRBJ1-1 | TRBV18 | NA | TGTGCCAGCTCACCACTATCCGCACTGGAAGCTTTCTTT | CASSPLSALEAFF
NA | TRBJ2-5 | TRBV28 | TRBD2 | TGTGCCAGCAGTGGGACTAGCAGGACCGAGTACTTC | CASSGTSRTEYF
NA | TRBJ1-5 | TRBV20-1 | NA | TGCAGTGCCATGACGCCGGGACATTTAAATCAGCCCCAGCATTTT | CSAMTPGHLNQPQHF
NA | TRBJ1-4 | TRBV18 | TRBD1 | TGTGCCAGCTCAATCCGACAGGGTGGGGAAAAACTGTTTTTT | CASSIRQGGEKLFF
few | TRBJ1-6 | TRBV29-1 | TRBD1 | TGCAGCGTTGATGGGACAGGCTACCATTCACCCCTCCACTTT | CSVDGTGYHSPLHF
many | TRBJ2-3 | TRBV20-1 | TRBD2 | TGCAGTGTACAGATGCGGGAGCGGGATACGCAGTATTTT | CSVQMRERDTQYF
many | TRBJ2-2 | TRBV12-3/TRBV12-4 | NA | TGTGCCAGCACCGCCATGGCAGGGCTAGGCGGGGAGCTGTTTTTT | CASTAMAGLGGELFF
many | TRBJ2-5 | TRBV7-8 | NA | TGTGCCAGCAGCTTAGCGGGGTCAGAGACCCAGTACTTC | CASSLAGSETQYF
NA | TRBJ1-6 | TRBV24-1 | NA | TGTGCCACCAGTGAGGGACCGTCACCCCTCCACTTT | CATSEGPSPLHF
few | TRBJ1-2 | TRBV18 | NA | TGTGCCAGCTCACCACGTTTTAGAGGGACCGCTGGCTACACCTTC | CASSPRFRGTAGYTF
many | TRBJ2-1 | TRBV5-4 | TRBD2 | TGTGCCAGCAGCTTGGTACTAGCGGGAGCCAATGAGCAGTTCTTC | CASSLVLAGANEQFF
NA | TRBJ1-1 | TRBV12-3/TRBV12-4 | NA | TGTGCCAGCAGTTCAACCCCACTTGACACTGAAGCTTTCTTC | CASSSTPLDTEAFF
few | TRBJ1-2 | TRBV5-1 | TRBD1 | TGCGCCAGCAGCCATGGACAGGGGAATGGCTACACCTTC | CASSHGQGNGYTF
NA | TRBJ1-1 | TRBV25-1 | NA | TGTGCCGGCGCCGGCAGTACGAGCACTGAAGCTTTCTTT | CAGAGSTSTEAFF
many | TRBJ1-2 | TRBV7-9 | NA | TGTGCCAGCAGCCCACAGGGTGCCAACTATGGCTACACCTTC | CASSPQGANYGYTF
NA | TRBJ2-1 | TRBV7-7 | NA | TGTGCTAGCAGCGCAGGGGATGAGCAGTTCTTC | CASSAGDEQFF
many | TRBJ2-7 | TRBV12-3/TRBV12-4 | TRBD1 | TGTGCCAGCAGCCAAACAGGGGGCTTTCGGTCCGAGCAGTACTTC | CASSQTGGFRSEQYF
many | TRBJ1-6 | TRBV20-1 | NA | TGCAGTGCTAGAATTACCTCGCCGGGGCAGGGTGGAGATTCACCCCTCCACTTT | CSARITSPGQGGDSPLHF
NA | TRBJ1-2 | TRBV15 | NA | TGTGCCACCAGCAGGGATCCCCAGACCGGGGGCGACACCTTC | CATSRDPQTGGDTF
NA | TRBJ2-3 | TRBV11-1 | NA | TGTGCCAGCAGCTTGAGTCCGACTAGCACAGATACGCAGTATTTT | CASSLSPTSTDTQYF
NA | TRBJ2-3 | TRBV20-1 | TRBD2 | TGCAGTGCTAGGGAGGCGGGGGGGCCGATAGATACGCAGTATTTT | CSAREAGGPIDTQYF
many | TRBJ1-2 | TRBV12-3/TRBV12-4 | TRBD1 | TGTGCCAGCAGTTACACAGGGGTCTCAGGCTACACCTTC | CASSYTGVSGYTF
many | TRBJ1-2 | TRBV28 | TRBD1 | TGTGCCAGCAGTTCCGGACAGGGAGGGGGCTACACCTTC | CASSSGQGGGYTF
many | TRBJ2-3 | TRBV10-3 | TRBD2 | TGTGCCATCAGTGGATCCAGCGGGGGTAGCACAGATACGCAGTATTTT | CAISGSSGGSTDTQYF
few | TRBJ1-2 | TRBV30 | TRBD1 | TGTGCCTGGGCCCGTCCGACAGGGGGCGATGGCTACACCTTC | CAWARPTGGDGYTF
many | TRBJ1-1 | TRBV2 | NA | TGTGCCAGCAGTGAGGTTCGGGGTGAAGCTTTCTTT | CASSEVRGEAFF
few | TRBJ2-1 | TRBV5-1 | TRBD1 | TGCGCCAGCACAAGGGACAGCTCCTACAATGAGCAGTTCTTC | CASTRDSSYNEQFF
NA | TRBJ2-5 | TRBV2 | NA | TGTGCCAGCAGTGTGGAGCTGGGGACCCAGTACTTC | CASSVELGTQYF
NA | TRBJ2-7 | TRBV19 | NA | TGTGCCAGTAGTATGACGGTGGCGGGAACCTACGAGCAGTACTTC | CASSMTVAGTYEQYF
NA | TRBJ2-3 | TRBV30 | TRBD1 | TGTGCCTGGAGAGAAGCACCGGGACAGGGCCGCCTGGATACGCAGTATTTT | CAWREAPGQGRLDTQYF
many | TRBJ2-3 | TRBV7-8 | NA | TGTGCCAGCAGCTTATTTGCAGATACGCAGTATTTT | CASSLFADTQYF
many | TRBJ2-3 | TRBV20-1 | NA | TGCAGTGTCACGGGGGCTTCCACAGATACGCAGTATTTT | CSVTGASTDTQYF
NA | TRBJ1-1 | TRBV7-2 | NA | TGTGCCAGCAGCTCGCAAGGGACGATGAACACTGAAGCTTTCTTT | CASSSQGTMNTEAFF
many | TRBJ2-3 | TRBV5-1 | TRBD1 | TGCGCCAGCAGCTTGGATGGGACAGCAGTAGATACGCAGTATTTT | CASSLDGTAVDTQYF
many | TRBJ1-5 | TRBV12-3/TRBV12-4 | NA | TGTGCCAGCTCCTGGGCGGATGGCAATCAGCCCCAGCATTTT | CASSWADGNQPQHF
many | TRBJ2-5 | TRBV7-9 | TRBD1 | TGTGCCAGCAGGACAGGGTTAGAGACCCAGTACTTC | CASRTGLETQYF
many | TRBJ1-2 | TRBV5-5 | NA | TGTGCCAGCAGCTCGCACACGAAGGGTAACTATGGCTACACCTTC | CASSSHTKGNYGYTF
many | TRBJ1-2 | TRBV12-3/TRBV12-4 | TRBD1 | TGTGCCAGCAGTTTAGAGATGGGACAGGCCTATGGCTACACCTTC | CASSLEMGQAYGYTF
many | TRBJ2-1 | TRBV7-2 | TRBD2 | TGTGCCAGCAGCTTGGCGAGCGGGGGGGCCACTAGTGAGCAGTTCTTC | CASSLASGGATSEQFF